These 18 T cell receptor beta chains were all obtained from the same sample, sequenced in a study of T cells in Graves' hyperthyroidism and ophthalmopathy. The source material, RNA transcripts, was used to amplify TCR beta CDR3 regions. First-round RT-PCR of the TCR CDR3 relied on the HTBI primer set. TCRdb re-called the multiplex PCR reads through MiXCR, storing one row per CDR3 protein. The sample gives approximately 400,000 distinct CDR3 sequences, over 11% of which show up once; 9.5% to 12% is in the top ten. The sequenced sample consisted of blood. The receptors derive from a woman aged 60-75 years with Graves' hyperthyroidism.

This chain joins TRBV3-1 and TRBJ1-2; 7 nucleotides align to TRBD1. Per germline, CDR1 LGHDT and CDR2 YNNKEL (reference sequence). V gave up 1 base and J gave up 3 bases; unmatched junction bases: 11. The CDR3 extends over 17 amino acids. The CDR3 DNA sequence: TGTGCCAGCAGCCAAGGGCCGGGACAGCCCGGGGACTATGGCTACACCTTC. Translating it yields CASSQGPGQPGDYGYTF.

This clonotype was picked up many times. V and J are TRBV20-1 and TRBJ2-3; a possible D gene is TRBD2 (5 bases). Trimming cost V 4 bases and J 0 bases, with 20 bases left between them. The CDR3 has 17 amino acids. Germline CDR1 and CDR2: DFQATT and SNEGSKA (reference sequence). The CDR3 spells CSANTWPGTRSTDTQYF. In DNA form, the CDR3 reads TGCAGTGCTAACACTTGGCCGGGAACAAGGAGCACAGATACGCAGTATTTT.

This clonotype was counted ten times or more. This chain connects TRBV9 to TRBJ2-7; maybe TRBD1 (5 bases). V was cut by 0 bases and J by 5 bases, with 15 bases left in between. Germline V gene lookup returns CDR1 SGDLS and CDR2 YYNGEE. The CDR3 is made up of 15 amino acids. In nucleotides, the CDR3 is TGTGCCAGCAGCGTAGTGGCGACAGACCTGAACGAGCAGTACTTC. It codes for CASSVVATDLNEQYF.

The rearrangement uses TRBV20-1 and TRBJ2-7; 10 bases fit TRBD2. CDR3 length: 11 amino acids. Germline CDR1 is DFQATT and CDR2 is SNEGSKA (reference sequence). V trimming: 6 bases; J trimming: 6 bases; junction bases outside the gene matches: 2. The CDR3 reads CSASGGGEQYF. Here the CDR3 DNA reads TGCAGTGCAAGCGGGGGGGGCGAGCAGTACTTC.

This clonotype was detected ten times or more. This chain connects TRBV20-1 to TRBJ2-3, with D unresolved. Germline CDR1 DFQATT, CDR2 SNEGSKA (reference sequence). The CDR3 totals 14 residues. Trimming left V 5 bases short and J 1 base short, with 13 bases between. The CDR3 region has the DNA TGCAGTGCTTCTTCGTTGCTGGGCACAGATACGCAGTATTTT. Residues: CSASSLLGTDTQYF.

The rearrangement links TRBV28 to TRBJ1-5; weak D call: TRBD1 (6 bases). Germline values: CDR1 MDHEN, CDR2 SYDVKM. The CDR3 covers 18 residues. The V end was cut by 7 bases, the J end by 0 bases, with 22 bases between. The CDR3 sequence is CASTTALGQSYSNQPQHF. CDR3 DNA sequence: TGTGCCAGCACTACAGCCTTAGGACAGAGCTATAGCAATCAGCCCCAGCATTTT. Drawing the rest from reference TRBV28 and TRBJ1-5, the complete variable domain is DVKVTQSSRYLVKRTGEKVFLECVQDMDHENMFWYRQDPGLGLRLIYFSYDVKMKEKGDIPEGYSVSREKKERFSLILESASTNQTSMYLCASTTALGQSYSNQPQHFGDGTRLSIL.

This clonotype has ten or more counts. One junction end does not reproduce the germline sequence, and a read error may be involved. This rearrangement joins TRBV10-1 to TRBJ2-3, with 11 bases matching TRBD2. The CDR3 consists of 14 residues. The germline V gene has CDR1 WNHNN and CDR2 SYGVQD (reference sequence). CDR3 coding DNA: TGTGCCAGCAGTCCCGGACTAGCGGGAGATACGCAGTATTTT. It translates to CASSPGLAGDTQYF.

This clonotype was recorded many times. The CDR3 here is CASSHAAGETQYF. The CDR3 DNA reads as TGTGCCAGCAGCCATGCGGCCGGGGAGACCCAGTACTTC. This chain joins TRBV3-1 and TRBJ2-5, with D uncertain. Germline V gene data show CDR1 as LGHDT and CDR2 as YNNKEL (reference sequence). The CDR3 sequence is 13 residues long. V was trimmed by 3 bases and J by 5 bases, leaving 10 bases between them.

This clonotype has only a few counts. This may arise from a read error, as a much more abundant clone is one base away. V and J are TRBV11-2 and TRBJ2-1; TRBD2 aligns across 7 bases. V trimming: 5 bases; J trimming: 9 bases; junction bases outside the gene matches: 19. The germline V gene has CDR1 SGHAT and CDR2 FQNNGV. The CDR3 consists of 17 residues. CDR3 coding DNA: TGTGCCAGCAGCAAACAAATGAGGACGCTCGGGAGGAGTGAGCAGTTCTTC. It is translated as CASSKQMRTLGRSEQFF.

The chain employs TRBV29-1 and TRBJ2-7; possible D gene TRBD1, 6 bases. The CDR3 loop spans 11 amino acids. The V end lost 7 bases, the J end lost 4 bases, and 11 bases lay between the germline ends. Germline lookup yields CDR1 SQVTM and CDR2 ANQGSEA. CDR3 protein: CSGGQSYEQYF. The CDR3 bases are TGCAGCGGAGGACAGAGTTACGAGCAGTACTTC.

A remark on this clonotype: It may be a read error: a sequence one base away is much more abundant. The J gene is TRBJ2-3, the V gene TRBV30; maybe TRBD2 (5 bases). V was shortened by 5 bases and J by 2 bases, with 17 bases between the two germline ends. CDR3 length: 15 amino acids. CDR1 is GTSNPN and CDR2 is SVGIG in the germline V gene (reference sequence). The CDR3 loop reads CAWVRLIRPTDTQYF. The CDR3 DNA follows: TGTGCCTGGGTACGACTAATCAGGCCCACAGATACGCAGTATTTT.

The rearrangement links TRBV9 to TRBJ2-7; weak D call: TRBD2 (6 bases). The CDR3 is made up of 13 amino acids. The V gene lost 1 base and the J gene lost 6 bases, with 11 bases spanning the gap. Germline-derived CDR1 and CDR2 are SGDLS and YYNGEE. The CDR3 spells CASSVTSGVEQYF. CDR3 bases: TGTGCCAGCAGCGTAACATCGGGAGTCGAGCAGTACTTC. The full variable domain, rest sourced from reference TRBV9 and TRBJ2-7, is DSGVTQTPKHLITATGQRVTLRCSPRSGDLSVYWYQQSLDQGLQFLIQYYNGEERAKGNILERFSAQQFPDLHSELNLSSLELGDSALYFCASSVTSGVEQYFGPGTRLTVT.

This clonotype came up many times. The chain couples TRBV6-2 or TRBV6-3 to TRBJ2-7, with 8 bases identical to TRBD1. J was trimmed by 4 bases and V by 6 bases; bases with no gene match: 8. The germline V gene has CDR1 MNHEY and CDR2 SVGEGT. The CDR3 extends over 14 amino acids. The CDR3: CASRPGTGEYEQYF. CDR3 DNA sequence: TGTGCCAGCAGACCCGGGACAGGAGAGTACGAGCAGTACTTC.

This chain joins TRBV24-1 and TRBJ2-1; 8 bases agree with TRBD1. The J segment lost 10 bases and the V segment lost 11 bases, leaving 12 bases of the junction unmatched. This CDR3 region has 13 residues. The germline CDR1 and CDR2 sequences are KGHDR and SFDVKD. The CDR3 DNA is TGTGCCATATCAGGGGGCCCATTTGGGGAGCAGTTCTTC. Translation: CAISGGPFGEQFF.

The rearrangement uses TRBV4-2 and TRBJ2-3; D ambiguous. Trimming pared 0 bases from V and 2 bases from J, leaving 9 bases between. CDR1 and CDR2 from the germline V gene are LGHNA and YNFKEQ. The CDR3 contains 15 residues. CDR3 protein: CASSQEGTTTDTQYF. The CDR3 nucleotides are TGTGCCAGCAGCCAAGAAGGTACTACCACAGATACGCAGTATTTT.

This clonotype was detected ten times or more. V and J are TRBV11-1 and TRBJ2-3; TRBD2 aligns across 8 bases. Germline V lookup: CDR1 SGHAT, CDR2 FQDESV (reference sequence). V dropped 8 bases and J dropped 3; count of bases not matched to a gene: 7. The CDR3 totals 14 residues. This CDR3 is CASQLPGGTDTQYF. CDR3 nucleotides: TGTGCCAGCCAGCTCCCGGGAGGGACAGATACGCAGTATTTT.

This clonotype has at least ten counts. The chain joins TRBV7-9 to TRBJ2-1; 8 positions match TRBD2. The V and J ends lost 5 bases and 15 bases, in that order; junction bases with no gene match: 12. Per germline, CDR1 SEHNR and CDR2 FQNEAQ (reference sequence). The CDR3 has 13 amino acids. The DNA for the CDR3 is TGTGCCAGCAGCCACCCGACAGCCGGGGGGGGGTTCTTC. Its protein product is CASSHPTAGGGFF.

Only a few counts were recorded for this clonotype. V is TRBV7-9 and J is TRBJ1-1, with D possibly being TRBD1 (6 bases). The CDR3 runs to 14 residues. Trimming pared 1 base from V and 12 bases from J, leaving 18 bases between. Germline V CDR1 and CDR2: SEHNR, FQNEAQ (reference sequence). This chain's CDR3 is CASSLDQKGVITFF. The CDR3 DNA reads TGTGCCAGCAGCTTAGATCAAAAGGGGGTTATAACTTTCTTT.